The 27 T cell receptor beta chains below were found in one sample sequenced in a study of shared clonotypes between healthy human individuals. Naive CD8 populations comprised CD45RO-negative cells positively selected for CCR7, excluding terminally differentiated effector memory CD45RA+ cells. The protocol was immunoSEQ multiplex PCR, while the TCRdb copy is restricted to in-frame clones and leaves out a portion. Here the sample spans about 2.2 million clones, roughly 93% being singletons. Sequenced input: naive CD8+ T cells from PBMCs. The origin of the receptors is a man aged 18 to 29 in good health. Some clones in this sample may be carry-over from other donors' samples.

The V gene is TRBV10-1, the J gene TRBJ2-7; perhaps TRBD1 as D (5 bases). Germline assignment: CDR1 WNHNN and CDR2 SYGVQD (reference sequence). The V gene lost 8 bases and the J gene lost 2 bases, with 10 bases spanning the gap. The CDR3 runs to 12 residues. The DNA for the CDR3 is TGCGCCAGCGGTAGACAGACCTACGAGCAGTACTTC. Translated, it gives CASGRQTYEQYF.

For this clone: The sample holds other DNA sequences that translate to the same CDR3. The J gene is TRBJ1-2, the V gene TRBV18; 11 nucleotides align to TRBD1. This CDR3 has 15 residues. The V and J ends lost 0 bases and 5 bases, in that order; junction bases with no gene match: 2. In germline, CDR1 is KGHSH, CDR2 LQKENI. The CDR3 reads CASSPPGQGVYGYTF. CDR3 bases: TGTGCCAGCTCACCACCGGGACAGGGGGTTTATGGCTACACCTTC.

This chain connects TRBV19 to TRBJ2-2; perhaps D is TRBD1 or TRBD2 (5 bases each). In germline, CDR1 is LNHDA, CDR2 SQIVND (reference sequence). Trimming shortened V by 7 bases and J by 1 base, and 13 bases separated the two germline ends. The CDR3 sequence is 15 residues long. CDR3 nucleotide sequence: TGTGCCAGTAACGACCGGGACCAGAACACCGGGGAGCTGTTTTTT. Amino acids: CASNDRDQNTGELFF.

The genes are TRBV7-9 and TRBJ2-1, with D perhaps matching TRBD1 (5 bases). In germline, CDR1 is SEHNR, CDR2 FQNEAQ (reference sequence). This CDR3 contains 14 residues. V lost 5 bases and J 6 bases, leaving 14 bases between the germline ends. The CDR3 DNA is TGTGCCAGCAGCCATCCAGGGCTGCGCAATGAGCAGTTCTTC. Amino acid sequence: CASSHPGLRNEQFF.

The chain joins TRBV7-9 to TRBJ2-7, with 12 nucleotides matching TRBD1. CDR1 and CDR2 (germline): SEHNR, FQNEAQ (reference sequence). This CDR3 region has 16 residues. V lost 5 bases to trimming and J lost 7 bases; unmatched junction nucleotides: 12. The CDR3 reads CASSPNTGQGAREQYF. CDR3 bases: TGTGCCAGCAGCCCAAACACGGGACAGGGGGCTCGTGAGCAGTACTTC.

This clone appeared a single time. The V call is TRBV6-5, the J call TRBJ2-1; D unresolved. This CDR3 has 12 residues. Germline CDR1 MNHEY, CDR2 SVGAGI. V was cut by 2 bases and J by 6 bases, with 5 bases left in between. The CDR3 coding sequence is TGTGCCAGCAGTTACGCACCCAATGAGCAGTTCTTC. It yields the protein CASSYAPNEQFF.

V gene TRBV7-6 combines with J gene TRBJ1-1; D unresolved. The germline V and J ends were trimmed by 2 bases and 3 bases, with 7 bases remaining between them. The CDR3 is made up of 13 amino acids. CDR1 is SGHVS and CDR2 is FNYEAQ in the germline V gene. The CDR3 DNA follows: TGTGCCAGCAGCTTAAACGGTCACACTGAAGCTTTCTTT. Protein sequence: CASSLNGHTEAFF.

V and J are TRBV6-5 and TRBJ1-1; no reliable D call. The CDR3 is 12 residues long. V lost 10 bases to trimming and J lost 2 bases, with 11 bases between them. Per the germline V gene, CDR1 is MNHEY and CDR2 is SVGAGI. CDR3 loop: CATSFGNTEAFF. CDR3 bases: TGTGCCACCTCTTTTGGCAACACTGAAGCTTTCTTT.

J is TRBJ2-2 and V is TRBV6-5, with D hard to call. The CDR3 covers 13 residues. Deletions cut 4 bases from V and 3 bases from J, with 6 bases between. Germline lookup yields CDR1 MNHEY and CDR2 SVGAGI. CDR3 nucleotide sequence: TGTGCCAGCAGTTCCAGGTACACCGGGGAGCTGTTTTTT. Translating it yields CASSSRYTGELFF.

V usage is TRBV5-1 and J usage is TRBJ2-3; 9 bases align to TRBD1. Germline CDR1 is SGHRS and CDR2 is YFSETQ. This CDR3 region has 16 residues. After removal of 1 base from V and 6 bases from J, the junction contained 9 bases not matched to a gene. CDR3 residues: CASSLQGQGVADTQYF. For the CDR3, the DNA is TGCGCCAGCAGCTTGCAGGGACAGGGAGTAGCCGATACGCAGTATTTT.

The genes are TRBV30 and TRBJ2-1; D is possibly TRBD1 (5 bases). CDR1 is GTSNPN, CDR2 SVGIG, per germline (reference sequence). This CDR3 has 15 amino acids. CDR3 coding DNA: TGTGCGACAACCGGCCAGGGATCCTCCTACAATGAGCAGTTCTTC. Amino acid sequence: CATTGQGSSYNEQFF.

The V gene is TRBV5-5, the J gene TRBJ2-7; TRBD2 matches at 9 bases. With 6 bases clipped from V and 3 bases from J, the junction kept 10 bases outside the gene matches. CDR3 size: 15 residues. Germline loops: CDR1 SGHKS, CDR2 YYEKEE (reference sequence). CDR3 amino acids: CASTYGTSTFYEQYF. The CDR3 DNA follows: TGTGCCAGCACCTATGGGACTAGCACGTTCTACGAGCAGTACTTC.

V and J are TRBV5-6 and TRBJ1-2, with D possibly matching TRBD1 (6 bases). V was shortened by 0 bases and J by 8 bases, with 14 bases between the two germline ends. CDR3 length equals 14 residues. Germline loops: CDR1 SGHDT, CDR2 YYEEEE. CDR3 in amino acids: CASSLGAGGIGYTF. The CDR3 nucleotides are TGTGCCAGCAGCTTGGGAGCGGGGGGCATCGGCTACACCTTC.

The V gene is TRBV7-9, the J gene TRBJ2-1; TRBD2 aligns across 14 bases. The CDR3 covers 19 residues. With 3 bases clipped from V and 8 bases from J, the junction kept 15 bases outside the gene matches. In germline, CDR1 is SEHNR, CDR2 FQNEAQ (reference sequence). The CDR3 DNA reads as TGTGCCAGCAGCTTTTCCCCTGGGACTAGCGGGAGACAATTCGATGAGCAGTTCTTC. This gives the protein CASSFSPGTSGRQFDEQFF.

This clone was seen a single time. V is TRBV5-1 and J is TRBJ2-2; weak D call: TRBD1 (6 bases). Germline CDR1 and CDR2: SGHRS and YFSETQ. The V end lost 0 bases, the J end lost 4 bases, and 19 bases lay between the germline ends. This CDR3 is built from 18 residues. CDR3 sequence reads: CASSLDAIGQYFTGELFF. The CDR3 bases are TGCGCCAGCAGCTTGGATGCTATAGGACAGTATTTCACCGGGGAGCTGTTTTTT.

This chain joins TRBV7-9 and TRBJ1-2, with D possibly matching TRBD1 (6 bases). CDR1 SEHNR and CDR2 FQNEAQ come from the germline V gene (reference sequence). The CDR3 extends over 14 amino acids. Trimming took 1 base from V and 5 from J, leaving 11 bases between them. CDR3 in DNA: TGTGCCAGCAGCTTAGGGGTCAGGGGATATGGCTACACCTTC. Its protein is CASSLGVRGYGYTF.

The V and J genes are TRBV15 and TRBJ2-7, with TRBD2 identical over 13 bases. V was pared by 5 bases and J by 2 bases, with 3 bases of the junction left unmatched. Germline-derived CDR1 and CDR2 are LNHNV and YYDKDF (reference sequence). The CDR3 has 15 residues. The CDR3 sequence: CATSRGLAGTYEQYF. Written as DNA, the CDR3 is TGTGCCACCAGCCGGGGACTAGCGGGGACCTACGAGCAGTACTTC.

The CDR3 DNA reads as TGTGCCAGCAGCCCGGACACTCTCTACAATGAGCAGTTCTTC. It translates to CASSPDTLYNEQFF. The rearrangement links TRBV11-2 to TRBJ2-1; perhaps TRBD1 as D (5 bases). V was trimmed by 5 bases and J by 3 bases, leaving 11 bases between them. This CDR3 region has 14 residues. Germline-derived CDR1 and CDR2 are SGHAT and FQNNGV.

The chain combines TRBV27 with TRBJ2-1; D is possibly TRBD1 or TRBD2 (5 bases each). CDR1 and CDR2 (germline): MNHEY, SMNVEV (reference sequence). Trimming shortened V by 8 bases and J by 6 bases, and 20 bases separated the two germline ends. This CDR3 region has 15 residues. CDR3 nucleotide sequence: TGTGCCAGCGGGATGGGACCTAGCAGGTTCAATGAGCAGTTCTTC. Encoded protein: CASGMGPSRFNEQFF.

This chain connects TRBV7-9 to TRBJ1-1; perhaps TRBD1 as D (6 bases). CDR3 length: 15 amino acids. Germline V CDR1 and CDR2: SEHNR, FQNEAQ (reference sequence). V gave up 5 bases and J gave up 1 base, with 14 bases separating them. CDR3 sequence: CASSLWAGENTEAFF. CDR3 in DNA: TGTGCCAGCAGCCTATGGGCAGGGGAGAACACTGAAGCTTTCTTT.

The CDR3 region has the DNA TGTGCCAGCAGCCAAGGCTTCGGCAGCGCAGAGACCCAGTACTTC. This gives the protein CASSQGFGSAETQYF. The rearrangement uses TRBV14 and TRBJ2-5; D remains unclear. This CDR3 has 15 residues. CDR1 and CDR2 from the germline V gene are SGHDN and FVKESK. Trimming shortened V by 1 base and J by 4 bases, and 13 bases separated the two germline ends. Together with reference TRBV14 and TRBJ2-5, the CDR3 gives the full variable domain: EAGVTQFPSHSVIEKGQTVTLRCDPISGHDNLYWYRRVMGKEIKFLLHFVKESKQDESGMPNNRFLAERTGGTYSTLKVQPAELEDSGVYFCASSQGFGSAETQYFGPGTRLLVL.

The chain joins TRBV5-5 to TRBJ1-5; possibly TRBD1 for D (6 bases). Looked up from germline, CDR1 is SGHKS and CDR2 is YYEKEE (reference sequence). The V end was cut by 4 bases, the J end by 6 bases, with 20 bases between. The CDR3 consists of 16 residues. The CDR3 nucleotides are TGTGCCAGCAGCCTCCTGGGCAGGGGAGCGGGTCAGCCCCAGCATTTT. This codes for CASSLLGRGAGQPQHF.

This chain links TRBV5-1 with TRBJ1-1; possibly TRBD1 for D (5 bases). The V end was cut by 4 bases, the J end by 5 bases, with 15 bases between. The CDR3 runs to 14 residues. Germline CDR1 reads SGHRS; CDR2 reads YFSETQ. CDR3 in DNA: TGCGCCAGCAGCCCGGGGGGACGGCAGACTGAAGCTTTCTTT. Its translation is CASSPGGRQTEAFF.

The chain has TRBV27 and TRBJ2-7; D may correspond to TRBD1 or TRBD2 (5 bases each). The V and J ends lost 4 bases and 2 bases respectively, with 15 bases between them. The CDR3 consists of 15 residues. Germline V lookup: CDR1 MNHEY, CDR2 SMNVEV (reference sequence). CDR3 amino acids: CASSWARDAAYEQYF. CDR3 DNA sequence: TGTGCCAGCAGTTGGGCGAGGGACGCCGCCTACGAGCAGTACTTC.

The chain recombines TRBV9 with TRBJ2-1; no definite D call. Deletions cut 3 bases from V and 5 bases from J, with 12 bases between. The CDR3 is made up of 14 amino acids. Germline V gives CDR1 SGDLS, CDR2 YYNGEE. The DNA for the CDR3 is TGTGCCAGCAGCGCCCATAATGCGGACAATGAGCAGTTCTTC. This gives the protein CASSAHNADNEQFF.

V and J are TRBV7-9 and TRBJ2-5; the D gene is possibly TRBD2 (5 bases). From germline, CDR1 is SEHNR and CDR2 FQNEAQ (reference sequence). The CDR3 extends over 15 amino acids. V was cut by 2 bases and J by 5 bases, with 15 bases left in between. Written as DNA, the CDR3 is TGTGCCAGCAGCTTAAGAGCGGTTCATCGGGAGACCCAGTACTTC. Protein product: CASSLRAVHRETQYF.

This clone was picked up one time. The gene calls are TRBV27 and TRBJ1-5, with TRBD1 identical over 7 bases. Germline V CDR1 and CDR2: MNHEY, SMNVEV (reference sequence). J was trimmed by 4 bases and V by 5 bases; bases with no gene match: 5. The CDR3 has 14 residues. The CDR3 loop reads CASSDRVGNQPQHF. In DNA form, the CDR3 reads TGTGCCAGCAGTGACAGGGTAGGGAATCAGCCCCAGCATTTT.